The next 9 T cell receptor beta chains were all read from a single sample in a study of CD8 T cells in Susac syndrome. Reverse transcription of about 0.5 to 1 ug RNA used random hexamers. TCRdb reprocessed the immunoSEQ multiplex PCR reads with MiXCR, giving one entry per CDR3 protein. The sample carries 150,000 to 200,000 distinct CDR3 sequences, roughly 92% recorded once. Sequenced sample: CD4+ T cells from PBMCs. The receptor set was obtained from a human donor in good health.

The chain has TRBV29-1 and TRBJ2-5, with TRBD1 matching 7 bases. Per germline, CDR1 SQVTM and CDR2 ANQGSEA. V was clipped by 3 bases and J by 5 bases; unmatched bases: 12. This CDR3 region has 15 residues. The CDR3 loop reads CSVEGHRGRSETQYF. The CDR3 region has the DNA TGCAGCGTTGAGGGTCACAGGGGCAGATCGGAGACCCAGTACTTC.

The chain has TRBV6-1 and TRBJ2-3; 16 bases are a match to TRBD2. Germline CDR1 is MNHNS and CDR2 is SASEGT. The V and J ends lost 6 bases and 4 bases, in that order; junction bases with no gene match: 7. The CDR3 contains 17 residues. CDR3 loop: CASSPGLAGGRADTQYF. The CDR3 nucleotides are TGTGCCAGCAGCCCGGGACTAGCGGGGGGGAGGGCAGATACGCAGTATTTT.

V gene TRBV4-1 combines with J gene TRBJ1-5, with D possibly matching TRBD1 (5 bases). V lost 0 bases and J lost 6, with 15 bases in between. The CDR3 is made up of 16 amino acids. The germline CDR1 and CDR2 sequences are MGHRA and YSYEKL. CDR3 in amino acids: CASSQDWGEVGQPQHF. DNA of the CDR3: TGCGCCAGCAGCCAAGATTGGGGGGAGGTGGGTCAGCCCCAGCATTTT.

The chain employs TRBV20-1 and TRBJ1-2; the match to TRBD1 covers 7 bases. Trimming cost V 4 bases and J 14 bases; bases outside gene matches: 16. CDR1 and CDR2 (germline): DFQATT, SNEGSKA (reference sequence). There are 13 residues in the CDR3. The CDR3 bases are TGCAGTGCTATAGGCCAGCGAGACAGGGTGGTTACCTTC. This codes for CSAIGQRDRVVTF.

The chain combines TRBV19 with TRBJ2-1, with D perhaps TRBD1 (6 bases). The CDR3 length is 16 residues. Germline CDR1 is LNHDA and CDR2 is SQIVND (reference sequence). V was cut by 1 base and J by 7 bases, with 17 bases left in between. DNA of the CDR3: TGTGCCAGTAGTATAGTTGGGGGCGTCCTGGGGAATGAGCAGTTCTTC. Its translation: CASSIVGGVLGNEQFF.

This clonotype is a singleton in its sample. The chain uses TRBV25-1 and TRBJ1-2; 8 bases are a match to TRBD1. The V and J ends lost 7 bases and 4 bases, in that order; junction bases with no gene match: 5. The germline CDR1 and CDR2 sequences are MGHDK and SYGVNS. The CDR3 loop spans 13 amino acids. The CDR3 sequence is CASMEGTGYGYTF. DNA of the CDR3: TGTGCCAGCATGGAGGGGACAGGCTATGGCTACACCTTC.

V is TRBV19 and J is TRBJ2-5; 7 bases match TRBD1. The CDR3 is made up of 16 amino acids. CDR1 and CDR2 (germline): LNHDA, SQIVND (reference sequence). Unmatched junction bases numbered 11, after V lost 6 bases and J lost 1 base. In DNA form, the CDR3 reads TGTGCCAGTAGAGTCGGAAGGGGGCCGAGCCAAGAGACCCAGTACTTC. Translation: CASRVGRGPSQETQYF.

The V gene is TRBV7-9, the J gene TRBJ2-1; the D is unclear. The CDR3 loop spans 12 amino acids. V lost 5 bases, J lost 8 bases, and 10 bases lay in between. Looked up from germline, CDR1 is SEHNR and CDR2 is FQNEAQ (reference sequence). In nucleotides, the CDR3 is TGTGCCAGCAGCCCCTCTATCGATGAGCAGTTCTTC. Its translation: CASSPSIDEQFF. The whole variable domain, remainder taken from reference TRBV7-9 and TRBJ2-1, is DTGVSQNPRHKITKRGQNVTFRCDPISEHNRLYWYRQTLGQGPEFLTYFQNEAQLEKSRLLSDRFSAERPKGSFSTLEIQRTEQGDSAMYLCASSPSIDEQFFGPGTRLTVL.

The chain employs TRBV6-5 and TRBJ1-5, with 7 bases identical to TRBD1. From germline, CDR1 is MNHEY and CDR2 SVGAGI. V shed 0 bases, J shed 5 bases, and the junction held 10 bases outside the gene matches. The length of the CDR3 is 17 residues. CDR3: CASSYSIGRGSDQPQHF. CDR3 nucleotides: TGTGCCAGCAGTTACTCAATTGGCAGGGGGTCGGATCAGCCCCAGCATTTT.